These 5 T cell receptor beta chains originate from one sample sequenced in a study of CD8+CD57+ T cells in acquired aplastic anemia. CDR3 and TCR beta VDJ profiling relied on a genomic DNA template. TCRdb re-called the reads through MiXCR, storing one row per CDR3 protein. The table includes under 200,000 distinct CDR3 sequences, roughly half detected once. Those patients picked for sequencing had displayed CD8+CD57+ cell expansion on flow cytometry. Sequencing was performed on sorted CD4+, CD8+, or CD8+CD57+ T cells (not recorded which) from PBMCs. Source of these receptors: a human donor with aplastic anemia.

The genes are TRBV2 and TRBJ1-6; 9 bases align to TRBD1. Germline CDR1 and CDR2: SNHLY and FYNNEI. The CDR3 is 15 residues long. V lost 5 bases, J lost 5 bases, and 4 bases stayed unmatched. The CDR3 sequence is CASSLGDRDNSPLHF. DNA of the CDR3: TGTGCCAGCAGTTTAGGGGACAGGGATAATTCACCCCTCCACTTT.

As concerns this clonotype: One base away lies a much larger clone, so this may be a sequencing read error. The rearrangement links TRBV5-1 to TRBJ2-3; TRBD1 or TRBD2 may be the D gene (5 bases each). The length of the CDR3 is 15 residues. Trimming left V 0 bases short and J 1 base short, with 9 bases between. Germline loops: CDR1 SGHRS, CDR2 YFSETQ. CDR3 bases: TGCGCCAGCAGCTTGGCGGGGACCCGCACAGATACGCAGTATTTT. Protein: CASSLAGTRTDTQYF.

This chain links TRBV25-1 with TRBJ2-6; D assignment may be TRBD1 or TRBD2 (5 bases each). Germline loops: CDR1 MGHDK, CDR2 SYGVNS. With 6 bases removed from V and 2 bases from J, the gap between germline ends came to 14 bases. The CDR3 sequence is 16 residues long. CDR3 amino acids: CASSRSPGPGANVLTF. CDR3 sequence (DNA): TGTGCCAGCAGCCGTAGTCCGGGGCCTGGGGCCAACGTCCTGACTTTC.

The table lists this clonotype with a few counts. The chain couples TRBV28 to TRBJ2-7, with D unclear. The germline gives CDR1 MDHEN, CDR2 SYDVKM. The CDR3 runs 11 residues. The V end lost 7 bases, the J end lost 5 bases, and 9 bases lay between the germline ends. Written as DNA, the CDR3 is TGTGCCAGCACAAGAGCTAACGAGCAGTACTTC. This sequence encodes CASTRANEQYF.

The chain recombines TRBV6-1 with TRBJ2-5; D ambiguous. The CDR3 totals 15 residues. Germline loops: CDR1 MNHNS, CDR2 SASEGT. Trimming removed 1 base at V and 5 bases at J, with 14 bases between. In DNA, the CDR3 is TGTGCCAGCAGTGAAGGTGGGTTCCTTATGGAGACCCAGTACTTC. It encodes CASSEGGFLMETQYF.